The TCR beta chain under discussion was sequenced for a study of memory CD4+ T cells and cytomegalovirus serostatus. General study findings and limits: CD4+ memory repertoires contained about 40% of the roughly 150 reported CMV TCRbeta sequences.

Measured with immunoSEQ multiplex PCR; TCRdb has only the in-frame clones, and not every one. The sample contains tens of thousands of clones, 76% of which appear only once. To note about this clone: Its antigen is undetermined.

Single viable CD3+CD4+CD8-CD45RO+ cells were sorted as the memory CD4+ T cells. CMV serostatus came from serum IgG against pp150, pp28, p38, p52. V was pared by 1 base and J by 2 bases, with 9 bases between. Germline assignment: CDR1 MDHEN and CDR2 SYDVKM. The CDR3 consists of 16 residues. This chain links TRBV28 with TRBJ2-6; D unclear. The receptor's source is an adult in good health and CMV-seronegative. The source material was memory CD4+ T cells from blood. In DNA, the CDR3 is TGTGCCAGCAGTTTATCTGGGGAAACTGGGGCCAACGTCCTGACTTTC. Protein: CASSLSGETGANVLTF.